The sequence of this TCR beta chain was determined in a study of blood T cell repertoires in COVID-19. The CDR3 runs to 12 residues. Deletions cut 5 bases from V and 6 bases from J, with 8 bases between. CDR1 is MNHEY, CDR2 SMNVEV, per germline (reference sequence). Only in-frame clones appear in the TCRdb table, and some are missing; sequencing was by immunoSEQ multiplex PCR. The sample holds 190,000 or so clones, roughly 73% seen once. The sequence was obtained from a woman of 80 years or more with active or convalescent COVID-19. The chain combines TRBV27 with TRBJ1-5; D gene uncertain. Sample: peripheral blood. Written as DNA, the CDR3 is TGTGCCAGCAGTGAGGCGGCTCAGCCCCAGCATTTT. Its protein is CASSEAAQPQHF.